This paragraph covers one T cell receptor beta chain sequence. Its cognate antigen is unknown. Documented treatment: over 15 received Ad26.COV2.S at low or high dose, single or two shots; a few received placebo; per-sample allocation not given. Sampling was performed 63 days after the first vaccine or placebo injection. The administered vaccine (an Ad26 vector) expressed Wuhan-strain SARS-CoV-2 spike. These data come from a study of Ad26.COV2.S vaccination and SARS-CoV-2 variants. Study-level background: Intramuscular Ad26.COV2.S at 5x10^10 or 1x10^11 viral particles.

TCRdb's table, derived via immunoSEQ multiplex PCR, lists solely in-frame clones and lacks some. The sample gives about 280,000 clones, 70% to 90% of which show up once; over 2.5% is in the top ten. This CDR3 comprises 15 residues. V lost 1 base and J lost 1, with 8 bases in between. CDR1 and CDR2 (germline): LNHDA, SQIVND (reference sequence). Whole-study findings and limits: Total T cell responses were possibly underestimated by TCR breadth and depth analyses. Vaccinees showed greater spike-specific TCR breadth than placebo recipients.

The sequencing here drew on peripheral blood, taken in a trial of Ad26.COV2.S vaccine versus placebo. The chain employs TRBV19 and TRBJ2-1; D is uncertain. The clonotype comes from a person between 18 and 59 years old who received the Ad26.COV2.S COVID-19 vaccine or a placebo. CDR3 coding DNA: TGTGCCAGTAGTATAGGTGCGAATTCCTACAATGAGCAGTTCTTC. Translating it yields CASSIGANSYNEQFF.